This TCR beta chain was sequenced in a study of blood T cell repertoires in COVID-19. In the study overall: From the United States, Italy and Spain came samples of acute and convalescent COVID-19.

Under the authors' procedure: Counts of nucleated cells, estimated from reference gene primer amplification, were obtained. Sequenced by immunoSEQ multiplex PCR; TCRdb stores in-frame clones only, minus some. The V and J calls and the clone size are those of that table, but D and trimming were determined from the DNA. The table has 100,000 to 120,000 clones, about 88% seen once. The sample taken for sequencing was peripheral blood. The TCR was taken from a woman in her 70s who had recovered from COVID-19.

CDR3 DNA: TGCGCCAGCAGCCTCGGACAGGGAGGAAACACCATATATTTT. Translated: CASSLGQGGNTIYF. This chain links TRBV5-1 with TRBJ1-3; the match to TRBD1 covers 8 bases. With 4 bases clipped from V and 4 bases from J, the junction kept 4 bases outside the gene matches. The CDR3 covers 14 residues. The germline V gene has CDR1 SGHRS and CDR2 YFSETQ. Combining the CDR3 with reference TRBV5-1 and TRBJ1-3 gives the whole variable domain KAGVTQTPRYLIKTRGQQVTLSCSPISGHRSVSWYQQTPGQGLQFLFEYFSETQRNKGNFPGRFSGRQFSNSRSEMNVSTLELGDSALYLCASSLGQGGNTIYFGEGSWLTVV.